These 13 T cell receptor beta chains share one sample of origin, sequenced in a study of OX40 agonist ivuxolimab in advanced cancers. Receptor libraries were prepared by the immunoSEQ multiplex PCR assay. TCRdb took over this immuneACCESS table, retaining in-frame rearrangements with V and J assigned. Such tables are incomplete; in checked studies, under half of the missing clones stem from an unresolved V gene, and the remainder is unexplained. The sample table records fewer than 45,000 clones; 82% of these occur just once. The ten largest make up less than 2.5% of the sample. Sequencing was performed on CD4+ or CD8+ T cells sorted from blood, taken in a trial of the OX40 agonist ivuxolimab. The receptors originated from an adult with an advanced solid tumor such as melanoma, head and neck, liver or kidney cancer.

The J gene is TRBJ1-5, the V gene TRBV19; D is perhaps TRBD1 (6 bases). The germline gives CDR1 LNHDA, CDR2 SQIVND (reference sequence). Trimming removed 6 bases at V and 0 bases at J, with 15 bases between. The CDR3 has 16 residues. The CDR3 reads CASSTPGQLSNQPQHF. The CDR3 DNA follows: TGTGCCAGTAGCACCCCTGGACAGCTTAGCAATCAGCCCCAGCATTTT.

The chain employs TRBV9 and TRBJ2-3; D perhaps matches TRBD2 (6 bases). CDR3 length: 18 residues. Trimming cost V 0 bases and J 2 bases, with 19 bases left between them. Per germline, CDR1 SGDLS and CDR2 YYNGEE. CDR3 sequence (DNA): TGTGCCAGCAGCGTAGCGGAAAGGGGAGGATGGTCCACAGATACGCAGTATTTT. This translates into CASSVAERGGWSTDTQYF.

V is TRBV19 and J is TRBJ1-1, with D tentatively TRBD1 (5 bases). V was trimmed by 0 bases and J by 7 bases, leaving 18 bases between them. CDR1 and CDR2 (germline): LNHDA, SQIVND (reference sequence). The CDR3 covers 16 residues. DNA for the CDR3: TGTGCCAGTAGTATAGACCGGGACTTTCAGGCCCATGAAGCTTTCTTT. It specifies CASSIDRDFQAHEAFF. Complete variable domain (other parts from reference TRBV19 and TRBJ1-1): DGGITQSPKYLFRKEGQNVTLSCEQNLNHDAMYWYRQDPGQGLRLIYYSQIVNDFQKGDIAEGYSVSREKKESFPLTVTSAQKNPTAFYLCASSIDRDFQAHEAFFGQGTRLTVV.

This clone came up a few times. This chain joins TRBV19 and TRBJ1-2, with D uncertain. The CDR3 has 14 amino acids. CDR1 and CDR2 from the germline V gene are LNHDA and SQIVND (reference sequence). V gave up 1 base and J gave up 8 bases, with 14 bases separating them. In DNA form, the CDR3 reads TGTGCCAGTAGTATAGCGGCAGGACCTCGGGGCTACACCTTC. This translates into CASSIAAGPRGYTF.

V usage is TRBV6-5 and J usage is TRBJ1-1, with D perhaps TRBD1 (5 bases). V lost 7 bases to trimming and J lost 6 bases, with 15 bases between them. The germline gives CDR1 MNHEY, CDR2 SVGAGI. There are 13 residues in the CDR3. CDR3 residues: CASKLGGFAEAFF. The CDR3 DNA follows: TGTGCCAGCAAGCTCGGGGGTTTCGCTGAAGCTTTCTTT.

This chain links TRBV6-6 with TRBJ1-2, with 7 nucleotides matching TRBD1. This CDR3 spans 14 amino acids. J gave up 4 bases and V 6 bases, and 8 bases lay outside the gene matches. In germline, CDR1 is MNHNY, CDR2 SVGAGI (reference sequence). CDR3 nucleotide sequence: TGTGCCAGCAGAAATTGGGACAGCTCCTATGGCTACACCTTC. The encoded protein is CASRNWDSSYGYTF.

The rearrangement links TRBV9 to TRBJ2-2; the D is unclear. The CDR3 has 13 residues. Germline CDR1 and CDR2: SGDLS and YYNGEE. The V gene lost 4 bases and the J gene lost 2 bases, with 6 bases spanning the gap. This CDR3 reads CASSLHNTGELFF. CDR3 sequence (DNA): TGTGCCAGCAGCCTGCACAACACCGGGGAGCTGTTTTTT.

This chain links TRBV9 with TRBJ2-7; TRBD1 matches at 10 bases. CDR3 length: 15 amino acids. Germline CDR1 SGDLS, CDR2 YYNGEE. Trimming cost V 0 bases and J 3 bases; bases outside gene matches: 3. CDR3 sequence: CASSVGTGGFYEQYF. CDR3 DNA: TGTGCCAGCAGCGTAGGGACAGGGGGTTTCTACGAGCAGTACTTC. Filled out from reference TRBV9 and TRBJ2-7, the complete variable domain reads DSGVTQTPKHLITATGQRVTLRCSPRSGDLSVYWYQQSLDQGLQFLIQYYNGEERAKGNILERFSAQQFPDLHSELNLSSLELGDSALYFCASSVGTGGFYEQYFGPGTRLTVT.

This clone was counted between two and nine times. V and J are TRBV19 and TRBJ1-5; D unresolved. The V and J ends lost 3 bases and 4 bases respectively, with 10 bases between them. The CDR3 has 14 residues. Germline V gene lookup returns CDR1 LNHDA and CDR2 SQIVND (reference sequence). The CDR3, as DNA: TGTGCCAGTAGTATCGGAACCCTAAATCAGCCCCAGCATTTT. The encoded protein is CASSIGTLNQPQHF.

V and J are TRBV5-6 and TRBJ1-5; tentative D call: TRBD1 (5 bases). Between the trimmed V and J ends, which lost 4 bases and 0 bases, there was a span of 14 bases. CDR3 length: 16 residues. Germline V lookup: CDR1 SGHDT, CDR2 YYEEEE. The CDR3 loop reads CASSPGGGFSNQPQHF. DNA of the CDR3: TGTGCCAGCAGCCCGGGGGGTGGGTTTAGCAATCAGCCCCAGCATTTT.

J is TRBJ2-5 and V is TRBV5-1; TRBD2 is a possible D gene (5 bases). The better agreement between TRBJ2-7 and the DNA end casts doubt on the J call. Germline V gene data show CDR1 as SGHRS and CDR2 as YFSETQ. CDR3 length: 16 amino acids. CDR3 in amino acids: CASSLYRVGVAYEQYF. CDR3 bases: TGCGCCAGCAGCTTATATCGGGTCGGGGTAGCCTACGAGCAGTACTTC.

The chain is built from TRBV28 and TRBJ1-2, with D possibly TRBD1 on 6 matching bases. There are 15 residues in the CDR3. Germline CDR1 and CDR2: MDHEN and SYDVKM. Trimming took 5 bases from V and 8 from J, leaving 21 bases between them. In nucleotides, the CDR3 is TGTGCCAGCAGTCCAAGGGGGGAGGCAGACCGCGGCTACACCTTC. As protein: CASSPRGEADRGYTF.

This clone is medium-sized by share. The chain couples TRBV9 to TRBJ1-1; 7 nucleotides align to TRBD1. After removal of 3 bases from V and 7 bases from J, the junction contained 6 bases not matched to a gene. The CDR3 totals 13 residues. Germline V CDR1 and CDR2: SGDLS, YYNGEE. The CDR3 DNA sequence: TGTGCCAGCAGCGCCAGACAGGGAAATGAAGCTTTCTTT. Translated: CASSARQGNEAFF.